A selection of T cell receptor beta chains follows, all from one sample in a study of Ad26.COV2.S vaccination and SARS-CoV-2 variants. Sequencing was performed with immunoSEQ multiplex PCR; in TCRdb, only in-frame clones are kept and a portion is missing. The sample records more than 150,000 clones, around nine tenths being singletons. The sample was peripheral blood, taken after recovery from COVID-19. These receptors all stem from a human donor who had recovered from COVID-19. Each CDR3 is given with its conserved first and last residue. D genes are given only for firm matches. Some rows have no size entry. The others give once, few or many, or a class for an expanded clone.

J gene,D gene,V gene,clone size,CDR3 DNA,CDR3 protein
TRBJ2-7,-,TRBV7-9,-,TGTGCCAGCAGCTTAGCCGGCAGACCCTACGAGCAGTACTTC,CASSLAGRPYEQYF
TRBJ1-2,-,TRBV7-8,-,TGTGCCAGCAGCCCAGACAGAGAACCCTATGGCTACACCTTC,CASSPDREPYGYTF
TRBJ1-1,TRBD1,TRBV12-3/TRBV12-4,-,TGTGCCAGCAGTACAGGGGACGAAGCTTTCTTT,CASSTGDEAFF
TRBJ2-1,TRBD2,TRBV15,-,TGTGCCACCAATGGGGGGGAACGTTTTGAGGACAATGAGCAGTTCTTC,CATNGGERFEDNEQFF
TRBJ1-3,TRBD1,TRBV6-6,-,TGTGCCAGCAGCTCCGGGACAGGGGGCTCTGGAAACACCATATATTTT,CASSSGTGGSGNTIYF
TRBJ2-1,-,TRBV7-2,-,TGTGCCAGCAGCCCGGGACGCCGATCGGAGCAGTTCTTC,CASSPGRRSEQFF
TRBJ1-5,-,TRBV15,-,TGTGCCACCAGCAGCTTCATGACGACAGGCGGTTATAGCAATCAGCCCCAGCATTTT,CATSSFMTTGGYSNQPQHF
TRBJ2-7,-,TRBV29-1,-,TGCAGCGTCCGATCAGGGACCACTAACTACGAGCAGTACTTC,CSVRSGTTNYEQYF
TRBJ1-3,-,TRBV9,-,TGTGCCAGCAGCGTAGGGACATCTGGAAACACCATATATTTT,CASSVGTSGNTIYF
TRBJ2-2,TRBD2,TRBV6-5,-,TGTGCCAGCAGTTACTCTTTACTAGCGGGAGTGGGGGAGCTGTTTTTT,CASSYSLLAGVGELFF
TRBJ1-3,-,TRBV29-1,-,TGCAGCGTTAGTGGATCTAACTCTGGAAACACCATATATTTT,CSVSGSNSGNTIYF
TRBJ1-2,-,TRBV12-3/TRBV12-4,-,TGTGCCAGCAGCCCTGGGGGAGGGGGAGGCTACACCTTC,CASSPGGGGGYTF
TRBJ1-1,TRBD1,TRBV9,few,TGTGCCAGCAGCGGACGGACAGGCGACATCAGAGATGAAGCTTTCTTT,CASSGRTGDIRDEAFF
TRBJ1-5,-,TRBV7-6,-,TGTGCCAGCAGCTTAGATCTCATTCAGCCCCAGCATTTT,CASSLDLIQPQHF
TRBJ1-1,TRBD1,TRBV5-4,-,TGTGCCAGCAGCCCTGGAGGACAGGGAAGGAATGAAGCTTTCTTT,CASSPGGQGRNEAFF
TRBJ1-3,-,TRBV2,few,TGTGCCAGCAGTGAGCGCGGCTCTGGAAACACCATATATTTT,CASSERGSGNTIYF
TRBJ1-6,-,TRBV7-9,-,TGTGCCAGCAGCTTGGTAGCGACAGATAATTCACCCCTCCACTTT,CASSLVATDNSPLHF
TRBJ1-5,-,TRBV24-1,-,TGTGCCACTAACGAGCGGACAGAGCATTACCAGTATAGCAATCAGCCCCAGCATTTT,CATNERTEHYQYSNQPQHF
TRBJ2-1,TRBD1,TRBV28,-,TGTGCCAGCAGGGAACAGGGGTTAACATACAATGAGCAGTTCTTC,CASREQGLTYNEQFF
TRBJ2-2,-,TRBV24-1,-,TGTGCCACCAGTGATTCAACGGGACAGAACACCGGGGAGCTGTTTTTT,CATSDSTGQNTGELFF
TRBJ2-1,-,TRBV7-9,-,TGTGCCAGCACCTCCTGGGGTAGCGGAGGGATCAATGAGCAGTTCTTC,CASTSWGSGGINEQFF
TRBJ1-2,-,TRBV19,-,TGTGCCAGTAGTCCCTCGGGACGAAACATCTATGGCTACACCTTC,CASSPSGRNIYGYTF
TRBJ1-4,-,TRBV12-3/TRBV12-4,-,TGTGCCAGCAGCCGTTATCCAGGGAGCCTGTTTTTT,CASSRYPGSLFF
TRBJ1-5,-,TRBV27,-,TGTGCCAGCAGCCTTAACGGGGGGCTCAGCAATCAGCCCCAGCATTTT,CASSLNGGLSNQPQHF
TRBJ2-7,-,TRBV6-4,-,TGTGCCAGCAGTCCCCAGGGTACGACATCCTACGAGCAGTACTTC,CASSPQGTTSYEQYF
TRBJ2-3,-,TRBV11-3,once,TGTGCCAGCAGCTTCACAGGGTGGGCGACAGATACGCAGTATTTT,CASSFTGWATDTQYF
TRBJ1-5,-,TRBV2,-,TGTGCCAGCAGTGAACAGGGTAATAGCAATCAGCCCCAGCATTTT,CASSEQGNSNQPQHF
TRBJ2-7,TRBD1,TRBV25-1,-,TGTGCCAGCAGTGAATTGCGGGACAGGGACTACGAGCAGTACTTC,CASSELRDRDYEQYF